This is a list of T cell receptor beta chains from one sample in a study of T cell responses to AZD1222 COVID-19 vaccine. Repertoires were generated with immunoSEQ multiplex PCR, while TCRdb's copy carries only in-frame clones and drops some. The sample lists 130,000 or so clones; roughly nine tenths were seen once. The sample here was peripheral blood, taken on day 0 of AZD1222 vaccination. These TCRs come from an adult in good health. CDR3s include the opening cysteine and the closing phenylalanine or tryptophan. Fields, in order: J gene, D gene, V gene, clone size, CDR3 DNA, CDR3 protein. The D gene is left open where the match is weak. A row's size may be missing; if present it is once, few, many or a size class.

TRBJ2-5,NA,TRBV7-9,NA,TGTGCCAGCAGCTTAGGAACAGCCAGCCAAGAGACCCAGTACTTC,CASSLGTASQETQYF
TRBJ2-7,NA,TRBV25-1,NA,TGTGCCAGCAGTGTCTCGACAGGGAGGAACTCCTACGAGCAGTACTTC,CASSVSTGRNSYEQYF
TRBJ2-6,NA,TRBV7-2,NA,TGTGCCAGCAGCTTAGCGCTCGGGATGTCCTCTGGGGCCAACGTCCTGACTTTC,CASSLALGMSSGANVLTF
TRBJ1-2,NA,TRBV19,NA,TGTGCCACCCGAGGGGCTCCCGATGGCTACACCTTC,CATRGAPDGYTF
TRBJ2-3,TRBD2,TRBV11-2,NA,TGTGCCAGCAGCTTTCCCGTAGTAGCGGGGGACACAGATACGCAGTATTTT,CASSFPVVAGDTDTQYF
TRBJ2-7,NA,TRBV5-1,NA,TGCGCCAGCATTAGTAGAGGGCGAGGATGCGAGCAGTACTTC,CASISRGRGCEQYF
TRBJ1-1,TRBD1,TRBV7-9,few,TGTGCCAGCAGCTCGGCGACAGGGATTTGGGCTGAAGCTTTCTTT,CASSSATGIWAEAFF
TRBJ2-7,NA,TRBV6-5,NA,TGTGCCAGCAGTTACGACCGGTCGGCCAGGGGCGAGCAGTACTTC,CASSYDRSARGEQYF
TRBJ2-5,NA,TRBV27,NA,TGTGCCAGCAGTGAGAGGCAGGGGCAAGAGACCCAGTACTTC,CASSERQGQETQYF
TRBJ2-7,NA,TRBV13,NA,TGTGCCAGCAGCTTTTCGGGGGAACCCTACGAGCAGTACTTC,CASSFSGEPYEQYF
TRBJ1-1,TRBD1,TRBV6-4,NA,TGTGCCAGCAGACCATCCCCCGGGACAGGGGGCGCAGGCACTGAAGCTTTCTTT,CASRPSPGTGGAGTEAFF
TRBJ1-5,NA,TRBV6-5,NA,TGTGCCAGCAGTTACAGCAGCGACAGCAATCAGCCCCAGCATTTT,CASSYSSDSNQPQHF
TRBJ2-3,TRBD2,TRBV7-3,NA,TGTGCCAGCAGCCCGGGAGGAGGCACAGATACGCAGTATTTT,CASSPGGGTDTQYF
TRBJ2-1,NA,TRBV27,NA,TGTGCCAGCAGTAGGCAGGGGTGGGATGAGCAGTTCTTC,CASSRQGWDEQFF
TRBJ1-4,TRBD1,TRBV6-6,NA,TGTGCCAGCAGTTGGGGACAGGAGATTAATGAAAAACTGTTTTTT,CASSWGQEINEKLFF
TRBJ1-2,NA,TRBV12-3/TRBV12-4,many,TGTGCCAGCAGTTCGGACTTCTATGGCTACACCTTC,CASSSDFYGYTF
TRBJ1-5,NA,TRBV7-8,NA,TGTGCCAGCAGCTTTAGCAATCAGCCCCAGCATTTT,CASSFSNQPQHF
TRBJ2-2,NA,TRBV5-1,once,TGCGCCAGCAGCCCCGAGGGGCAATTCACCGGGGAGCTGTTTTTT,CASSPEGQFTGELFF
TRBJ2-1,TRBD2,TRBV9,NA,TGTGCCAGCAGCGTCTCAGCGGGATTAGCCTACAATGAGCAGTTCTTC,CASSVSAGLAYNEQFF
TRBJ1-4,NA,TRBV28,NA,TGTGCCAGCCATCATGGGGGGAGTAATGAAAAACTGTTTTTT,CASHHGGSNEKLFF
TRBJ1-5,TRBD1,TRBV19,NA,TGTGCCAGTAGTATAATCCCACTAGCCACAGGGGGCACCAATCAGCCCCAGCATTTT,CASSIIPLATGGTNQPQHF
TRBJ2-3,NA,TRBV7-8,NA,TGTGCCAGCAGCTTAGGGGGCCACGGGAATACGCAGTATTTT,CASSLGGHGNTQYF
TRBJ1-2,NA,TRBV20-1,NA,TGCAGTGCCGTCTCGGGCTACACCTTC,CSAVSGYTF
TRBJ2-7,NA,TRBV18,few,TGTGCCAGCTCACCACAGTCTGGACTTCCTACCTACGAGCAGTACTTC,CASSPQSGLPTYEQYF
TRBJ1-5,NA,TRBV30,once,TGTGCCTGGAGCATCGGACTGAATCAGCCCCAGCATTTT,CAWSIGLNQPQHF
TRBJ2-7,TRBD1,TRBV6-5,NA,TGTGCCAGCAGTTTACCCAGGGGGACCTACGAGCAGTACTTC,CASSLPRGTYEQYF
TRBJ2-7,NA,TRBV12-3/TRBV12-4,NA,TGTGCCAGCAGTGCCACCTACGAGCAGTACTTC,CASSATYEQYF
TRBJ1-6,NA,TRBV6-5,once,TGTGCCAGCAGTTACGGGTTCGGGGGAAACAATTCACCCCTCCACTTT,CASSYGFGGNNSPLHF
TRBJ2-7,NA,TRBV25-1,NA,TGTGCCAGCAGTGAATTCCTTCACAGGGGAGGGGAGCAGTACTTC,CASSEFLHRGGEQYF
TRBJ2-7,NA,TRBV2,once,TGTGCCAGCTCCGTAGGGGACATATCCTACGAGCAGTACTTC,CASSVGDISYEQYF
TRBJ2-7,NA,TRBV14,NA,TGTGCCAGCAGCCAGAGCTCCTACGAGCAGTACTTC,CASSQSSYEQYF
TRBJ2-1,TRBD1,TRBV7-6,NA,TGTGCCAGCAGCTTTCGACAGGGGTCCTACAATGAGCAGTTCTTC,CASSFRQGSYNEQFF
TRBJ1-1,NA,TRBV6-5,NA,TGTGCCAGCGCCCCAGGGCAAGGCACTGAAGCTTTCTTT,CASAPGQGTEAFF
TRBJ2-7,TRBD2,TRBV3-1/TRBV3-2,NA,TGTGCCAGCAGTCGACTAGCGGGGGACTACGAGCAGTACTTC,CASSRLAGDYEQYF
TRBJ2-1,NA,TRBV6-2/TRBV6-3,NA,TGTGCCAGCAGTTACTCGAAGGCAGTGTGGCAGTTCTTC,CASSYSKAVWQFF
TRBJ2-7,TRBD1,TRBV4-1,NA,TGCGCCAGCAGCCACCCACGGGGACAGGGAACCTACGAGCAGTACTTC,CASSHPRGQGTYEQYF
TRBJ1-2,NA,TRBV2,NA,TGTGCCAGCAGTGCCTCCGGGACTGACTATGGCTACACCTTC,CASSASGTDYGYTF
TRBJ2-1,NA,TRBV16,NA,TGTGCCAGCAGCCAATCGTCTGGCGTGGATCTCAATGAGCAGTTCTTC,CASSQSSGVDLNEQFF
TRBJ2-3,NA,TRBV7-2,NA,TGTGCCAGCGAAGGCCAGGGAGATGATACGCAGTATTTT,CASEGQGDDTQYF
TRBJ1-2,NA,TRBV18,NA,TGTGCCAGCTCACCGGACAGCCTCTATGGCTACACCTTC,CASSPDSLYGYTF
TRBJ1-4,NA,TRBV7-6,NA,TGTGCCAGCAGCCGTTACCGGGACGCAGGGAAACTGTTTTTT,CASSRYRDAGKLFF
TRBJ1-2,NA,TRBV29-1,NA,TGCAGCGTCCTTTGGGGTACTGATGGCTACACCTTC,CSVLWGTDGYTF
TRBJ2-3,NA,TRBV10-2,NA,TGCGCCAGCAGTGACCCCATTGCAGATACGCAGTATTTT,CASSDPIADTQYF
TRBJ1-1,NA,TRBV11-2,NA,TGTGCCAGCAGGAGTTTAAGGGGGGGGAACACTGAAGCTTTCTTT,CASRSLRGGNTEAFF
TRBJ2-7,NA,TRBV24-1,NA,TGTGCCACCAGGGGACACCACTTCTCCTACGAGCAGTACTTC,CATRGHHFSYEQYF
TRBJ1-6,NA,TRBV7-3,NA,TGTGCCAGCAGCCTCACAGGGTCGAATTCACCCCTCCACTTT,CASSLTGSNSPLHF
TRBJ2-7,NA,TRBV3-1/TRBV3-2,NA,TGTGCCAGCAGCCCCCTCGCGGGCGACTACGAGCAGTACTTC,CASSPLAGDYEQYF